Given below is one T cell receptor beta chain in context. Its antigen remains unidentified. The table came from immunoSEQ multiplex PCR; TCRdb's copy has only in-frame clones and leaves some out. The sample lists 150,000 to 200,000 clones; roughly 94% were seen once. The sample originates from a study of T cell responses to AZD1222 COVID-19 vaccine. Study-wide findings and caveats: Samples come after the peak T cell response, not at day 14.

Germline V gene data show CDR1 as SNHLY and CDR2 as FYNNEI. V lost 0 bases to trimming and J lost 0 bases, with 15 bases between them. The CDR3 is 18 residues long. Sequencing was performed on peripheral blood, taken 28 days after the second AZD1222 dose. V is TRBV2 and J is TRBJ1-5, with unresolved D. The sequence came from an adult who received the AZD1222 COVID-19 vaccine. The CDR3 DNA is TGTGCCAGCAGTGAAGCCCCGGGCAGTCTCCTTAGCAATCAGCCCCAGCATTTT. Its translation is CASSEAPGSLLSNQPQHF.